This is a list of T cell receptor beta chains from one sample in a study of brain T cells in children with intractable seizures. The assay was immunoSEQ multiplex PCR, and TCRdb's table has in-frame clones only and misses some. The data show approximately 330,000 clones, approximately 93% seen once. The material sequenced was peripheral blood, taken roughly 5 months after surgery. The receptors here all came from a boy in the first two years of life with tuberous sclerosis and intractable seizures. CDR3s include the opening cysteine and the closing phenylalanine or tryptophan. Each record gives: V gene, clone size, J gene, D gene, CDR3 DNA, CDR3 protein. A D gene is named only where the DNA matches it firmly. The size of a clone is reported for some rows only, either as once, few or many, or as a class for expanded clones.

TRBV10-2	-	TRBJ1-2	-	TGCGCCAGCAGTGAGCCCGGATCTCGAAACTATGGCTACACCTTC	CASSEPGSRNYGYTF
TRBV3-1/TRBV3-2	-	TRBJ2-7	TRBD2	TGTGCCAGCAGCCCCACCTGGGGGGGAAGGGTCGAGCAGTACTTC	CASSPTWGGRVEQYF
TRBV3-1/TRBV3-2	-	TRBJ1-6	-	TGTGCCAGCAGCCAGGTCGAGGGGCGAAGCTCCTATAATTCACCCCTCCACTTT	CASSQVEGRSSYNSPLHF
TRBV6-5	-	TRBJ1-6	-	TGTGCCAGCAGTTACATAACAGCGGGGATGAATTCACCCCTCCACTTT	CASSYITAGMNSPLHF
TRBV9	-	TRBJ2-3	-	TGTGCCAGCAGCGGGGGGATTAGCACAGATACGCAGTATTTT	CASSGGISTDTQYF
TRBV4-2	-	TRBJ2-3	-	TGTGCCAGCAGCCAGGTAGCCCAGGCCGCGACAGATACGCAGTATTTT	CASSQVAQAATDTQYF
TRBV30	-	TRBJ1-5	-	TGTGCCTGGAGTGTTATGAATCAGCCCCAGCATTTT	CAWSVMNQPQHF
TRBV30	-	TRBJ2-7	-	TGTGCCTGGACTTGGACGGTGAGCTCCTACGAGCAGTACTTC	CAWTWTVSSYEQYF
TRBV9	-	TRBJ1-2	-	TGTGCCAGCAGCGTAGAGGCAGTTTCTTATGGCTACACCTTC	CASSVEAVSYGYTF
TRBV7-7	-	TRBJ1-4	-	TGTGCTAGCAGCTTATCCCCAGGGCTGGAAGAAAAACTGTTTTTT	CASSLSPGLEEKLFF
TRBV6-5	-	TRBJ2-2	TRBD1	TGTGCCAGCAGGCGACAGGGGAACACCGGGGAGCTGTTTTTT	CASRRQGNTGELFF
TRBV13	-	TRBJ2-3	TRBD2	TGTGCCAGCAGCGACACTAGCGGGAGCACAGATACGCAGTATTTT	CASSDTSGSTDTQYF
TRBV13	-	TRBJ2-6	TRBD1	TGTGCCAGCAGCTTAGCCCCAACCGGGACAGGGGTGGTTGGGGCCAACGTCCTGACTTTC	CASSLAPTGTGVVGANVLTF
TRBV3-1/TRBV3-2	-	TRBJ2-7	-	TGTGCCAGCAGCCAAGAAGGCTTGTCTCAGTACGAGCAGTACTTC	CASSQEGLSQYEQYF
TRBV9	-	TRBJ1-1	TRBD1	TGTGCCAGCAGCGGGCGAGGACAGGCGAACACTGAAGCTTTCTTT	CASSGRGQANTEAFF
TRBV19	once	TRBJ1-2	-	TGTGCCAGTAGCCCAGACCCCGGGGACTACTATGGCTACACCTTC	CASSPDPGDYYGYTF
TRBV10-3	-	TRBJ2-1	-	TGTGCCATCAGTGATGCGGCCCACAATGAGCAGTTCTTC	CAISDAAHNEQFF
TRBV30	-	TRBJ1-2	-	TGTGCCTGGAATGGGCGAAAGGGCTACACCTTC	CAWNGRKGYTF
TRBV11-1	-	TRBJ2-3	-	TGTGCCAGCAGCTTAGGGGAAGCGGGCACAGATACGCAGTATTTT	CASSLGEAGTDTQYF
TRBV7-3	once	TRBJ2-7	TRBD2	TGTGCCAGCAGCTTAAATGGAGGGACTAATTTAAACGAGCAGTACTTC	CASSLNGGTNLNEQYF
TRBV21-1	-	TRBJ1-6	-	TGTGCCAGCAGATCCGGCCCCCCACAGGGGGTGTTT	CASRSGPPQGVF
TRBV25-1	once	TRBJ2-7	TRBD1	TGTGCCAGCAGTGACACCACAGGGGTCTACGAGCAGTACTTC	CASSDTTGVYEQYF
TRBV6-1	-	TRBJ2-7	-	TGTGCCAGCAGTGAGAAGAAAAAATCCTACGAGCAGTACTTC	CASSEKKKSYEQYF
TRBV2	few	TRBJ2-5	TRBD2	TGTGCCAGCAGAAGGACTAGCTTAGAAGAGACCCAGTACTTC	CASRRTSLEETQYF
TRBV5-4	-	TRBJ1-2	-	TGTGCCAGCAGCTTGGCTGGGGATGGCTACACCTTC	CASSLAGDGYTF
TRBV12-3/TRBV12-4	-	TRBJ1-5	-	TGTGCCAGCAGGGGGCTGGATCAGCCCCAGCATTTT	CASRGLDQPQHF
TRBV19	-	TRBJ1-4	TRBD1	TGTGCCAGTAGCTTACTGACAGGGGATGAAAAACTGTTTTTT	CASSLLTGDEKLFF
TRBV7-2	-	TRBJ1-1	TRBD1	TGTGCCAGCAGCTTTAGTCCAGGGGGATCTGAAGCTTTCTTT	CASSFSPGGSEAFF
TRBV5-4	-	TRBJ2-7	TRBD1	TGTGCCAGCAGCCGAGGACAGGGACAGAGCCTTAGCTCCTACGAGCAGTACTTC	CASSRGQGQSLSSYEQYF
TRBV7-9	-	TRBJ2-1	TRBD2	TGTGCCAGCAGAAAGCGGGAGGCCCTCTTGGATGAGCAGTTCTTC	CASRKREALLDEQFF
TRBV7-9	-	TRBJ2-7	-	TGTGCCAGCAGCGACTTATATGCGCAGTACTTC	CASSDLYAQYF
TRBV14	-	TRBJ1-2	-	TGTGCCAGCAGCCAAGGACGGCAGCCGTATGGCTACACCTTC	CASSQGRQPYGYTF
TRBV6-2/TRBV6-3	-	TRBJ1-5	-	TGTGCCAGCAGTTACCTTAAACCCTCTGGGAATCAGCCCCAGCATTTT	CASSYLKPSGNQPQHF
TRBV9	-	TRBJ1-1	-	TGTGCCAGCAGCGTATCTGGGGCAGGGATGGCTTTCTTT	CASSVSGAGMAFF
TRBV7-3	-	TRBJ1-5	TRBD1	TGTGCCAGCGCCAGGGGGCAAAATCAGCCCCAGCATTTT	CASARGQNQPQHF
TRBV28	-	TRBJ2-7	-	TGTGCCAGCAGTTTGGGGGACCCCCTCTACGAGCAGTACTTC	CASSLGDPLYEQYF
TRBV6-5	-	TRBJ1-4	-	TGTGCCAGCAGACCCGGGACGAGGAGTGAAAAACTGTTTTTT	CASRPGTRSEKLFF
TRBV30	many	TRBJ1-3	-	TGTGCCTGGAGTGTACCAGGCTCTGGAAACACCATATATTTT	CAWSVPGSGNTIYF
TRBV6-5	-	TRBJ1-1	-	TGTGCCAGCAGCGACCAGACTATGAACACTGAAGCTTTCTTT	CASSDQTMNTEAFF
TRBV12-3/TRBV12-4	-	TRBJ2-1	-	TGTGCCAGCAGCCCATTGGCGGCAAGCGTGCAGTTCTTC	CASSPLAASVQFF
TRBV28	once	TRBJ2-5	-	TGTGCCAGCACCGGGAACCGAGAGACCCAGTACTTC	CASTGNRETQYF
TRBV6-5	-	TRBJ1-6	-	TGTGCCAGCAGCAACCGAATCTCCTATAATTCACCCCTCCACTTT	CASSNRISYNSPLHF
TRBV5-1	-	TRBJ2-7	-	TGCGCCAGCAGCTCGGATTACGAGCAGTACTTC	CASSSDYEQYF
TRBV7-2	-	TRBJ1-2	TRBD1	TGTGCCAGCAGCTTAAACAGGGGGCGTCACTATGGCTACACCTTC	CASSLNRGRHYGYTF
TRBV19	-	TRBJ2-3	-	TGTGCCAGTAGTATGCTAGGAGATACGCAGTATTTT	CASSMLGDTQYF
TRBV30	-	TRBJ2-1	TRBD1	TGTGCCTGGAGTGTAAGGGGGACAGGGATAGCCAATGAGCAGTTCTTC	CAWSVRGTGIANEQFF
TRBV19	-	TRBJ2-5	TRBD2	TGTGCCAGTAGTATATTGGGACTAGCGGGCGCCCAAGAGACCCAGTACTTC	CASSILGLAGAQETQYF
TRBV9	-	TRBJ2-5	-	TGTGCCAGCAGCGTAGGGGTGATGTTGGGGCAAGAGACCCAGTACTTC	CASSVGVMLGQETQYF
TRBV9	-	TRBJ1-2	TRBD1	TGTGCCAGCAGCGTAGGGACAGGGAGAAACTATGGCTACACCTTC	CASSVGTGRNYGYTF